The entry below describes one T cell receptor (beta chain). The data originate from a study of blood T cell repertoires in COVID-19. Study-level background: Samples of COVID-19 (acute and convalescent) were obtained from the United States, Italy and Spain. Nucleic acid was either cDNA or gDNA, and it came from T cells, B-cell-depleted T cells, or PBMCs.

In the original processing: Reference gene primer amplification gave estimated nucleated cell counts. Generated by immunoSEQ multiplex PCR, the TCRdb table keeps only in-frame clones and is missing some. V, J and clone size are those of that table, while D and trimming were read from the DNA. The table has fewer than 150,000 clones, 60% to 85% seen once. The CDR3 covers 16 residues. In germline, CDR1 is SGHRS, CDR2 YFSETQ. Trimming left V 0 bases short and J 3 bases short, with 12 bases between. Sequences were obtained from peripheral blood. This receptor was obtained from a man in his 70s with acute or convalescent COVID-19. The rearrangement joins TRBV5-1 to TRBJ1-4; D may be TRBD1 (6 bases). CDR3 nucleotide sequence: TGCGCCAGCAGCTTGGGGACAGCGGCCGCTAATGAAAAACTGTTTTTT. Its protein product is CASSLGTAAANEKLFF.